This T cell receptor beta chain was identified during a study of blood T cell repertoires in COVID-19. Study overall: The United States, Italy and Spain supplied acute and convalescent COVID-19 samples. The cDNA or gDNA used as material had been derived from T cells, B-cell-depleted T cells, or PBMCs.

Patients from Seattle were sampled longitudinally, starting during active infection. Per the original data handling: The assay estimated nucleated cells by amplifying reference gene primers. Clones were read by immunoSEQ multiplex PCR, and TCRdb kept only the in-frame ones, dropping some. V, J and clone size are taken as reported in that table, and D and trimming were inferred from the DNA itself. The sample records about 180,000 clones, 80% to 90% being singletons. The CDR3 is made up of 15 amino acids. V was shortened by 5 bases and J by 4 bases, with 14 bases between the two germline ends. Per germline, CDR1 SGHTA and CDR2 FQGTGA.

The chain couples TRBV7-3 to TRBJ2-2; D is possibly TRBD2 (6 bases). This sequence was found in a woman aged 70-85 years with COVID-19, enrolled during active disease. The specimen sequenced was peripheral blood. In DNA, the CDR3 is TGTGCCAGCAGCCCAAGTCCTAGCGTCACCGGGGAGCTGTTTTTT. Translated: CASSPSPSVTGELFF.